These 11 T cell receptor beta chains came from one sample sequenced in a study of blood T cell repertoires in COVID-19. Measured with immunoSEQ multiplex PCR; TCRdb has only the in-frame clones, and not every one. Among more than 200,000 clones, 75% to 95% were seen once, and the ten largest hold 1.5% to 2%. The sequencing input was PBMCs or T cells enriched from blood (not recorded which). The receptor set was obtained from a woman aged 18-29 years who had recovered from COVID-19.

The chain links TRBV5-1 to TRBJ1-4; a weak D match, TRBD1 (6 bases). CDR3 length: 17 amino acids. V gave up 3 bases and J gave up 0 bases, with 15 bases separating them. Germline V gene lookup returns CDR1 SGHRS and CDR2 YFSETQ. The CDR3 spells CASSSTAGTSTNEKLFF. The CDR3 DNA follows: TGCGCCAGCAGCTCGACCGCCGGGACATCAACTAATGAAAAACTGTTTTTT. Together with reference TRBV5-1 and TRBJ1-4, the CDR3 gives the full variable domain: KAGVTQTPRYLIKTRGQQVTLSCSPISGHRSVSWYQQTPGQGLQFLFEYFSETQRNKGNFPGRFSGRQFSNSRSEMNVSTLELGDSALYLCASSSTAGTSTNEKLFFGSGTQLSVL.

The chain couples TRBV18 to TRBJ1-3; D possibly corresponds to TRBD1 (5 bases). The CDR3 consists of 17 residues. V was trimmed by 3 bases and J by 0 bases, leaving 15 bases between them. The germline V gene encodes CDR1 KGHSH and CDR2 LQKENI. CDR3 loop: CASSPLGGASSGNTIYF. The CDR3 DNA reads TGTGCCAGCTCACCCCTCGGAGGGGCTTCCTCTGGAAACACCATATATTTT. Complete variable domain (other parts from reference TRBV18 and TRBJ1-3): NAGVMQNPRHLVRRRGQEARLRCSPMKGHSHVYWYRQLPEEGLKFMVYLQKENIIDESGMPKERFSAEFPKEGPSILRIQQVVRGDSAAYFCASSPLGGASSGNTIYFGEGSWLTVV.

The chain combines TRBV5-1 with TRBJ1-1; tentative D call: TRBD1 (5 bases). In germline, CDR1 is SGHRS, CDR2 YFSETQ. The length of the CDR3 is 13 residues. V dropped 4 bases and J dropped 4 bases, with 11 bases sitting between them. The CDR3, as DNA: TGCGCCAGCAGCGATACAGGTCCCACTGAAGCTTTCTTT. It codes for CASSDTGPTEAFF.

DNA of the CDR3: TGTGCCAGCAGTTACTACCCTCGGACAGTCGGTGAAAAACTGTTTTTT. Encoded protein: CASSYYPRTVGEKLFF. V and J are TRBV6-5 and TRBJ1-4, with a possible D match to TRBD1 (6 bases). The germline V and J ends were trimmed by 1 base and 7 bases, with 16 bases remaining between them. The CDR3 consists of 16 residues. Germline assignment: CDR1 MNHEY and CDR2 SVGAGI.

V and J are TRBV9 and TRBJ2-3, with 8 bases fitting TRBD2. J was trimmed by 5 bases and V by 0 bases; bases with no gene match: 11. The germline V gene has CDR1 SGDLS and CDR2 YYNGEE. CDR3 size: 17 residues. The CDR3 region has the DNA TGTGCCAGCAGCGTAGCCCCTAACGGGAGGGGGAAAGATACGCAGTATTTT. It is translated as CASSVAPNGRGKDTQYF.

This clone was observed a few times. This chain connects TRBV7-9 to TRBJ1-2; TRBD1 agrees at 10 bases. Per the germline V gene, CDR1 is SEHNR and CDR2 is FQNEAQ (reference sequence). Trimming removed 4 bases from V and 0 bases from J; junction bases left unmatched: 5. This CDR3 comprises 16 residues. The CDR3 loop is CASSSTGGEANYGYTF. DNA for the CDR3: TGTGCCAGCAGCTCGACAGGGGGCGAGGCTAACTATGGCTACACCTTC.

The J gene is TRBJ1-2, the V gene TRBV2; a weak D match, TRBD1 (5 bases). V was pared by 4 bases and J by 6 bases, with 21 bases between. This CDR3 comprises 16 residues. Germline CDR1 reads SNHLY; CDR2 reads FYNNEI. This chain's CDR3 is CASSVSRGLVIDGYTF. CDR3 sequence (DNA): TGTGCCAGCAGTGTCTCTAGGGGACTGGTGATCGATGGCTACACCTTC.

The genes are TRBV19 and TRBJ1-1; 7 nucleotides align to TRBD1. The CDR3 runs 18 residues. Germline V gene lookup returns CDR1 LNHDA and CDR2 SQIVND (reference sequence). The trim removed 6 bases at V and 6 bases at J, leaving 22 bases unmatched. Written as DNA, the CDR3 is TGTGCCAGTAGCGCGAGACTAACAGGGGAGTCCTGGAAGCCTGAAGCTTTCTTT. It yields the protein CASSARLTGESWKPEAFF.

The V call is TRBV19, the J call TRBJ1-1; D is possibly TRBD1 (6 bases). Germline V lookup: CDR1 LNHDA, CDR2 SQIVND (reference sequence). The CDR3 is 17 residues long. Trimming left V 5 bases short and J 6 bases short, with 25 bases between. The CDR3 protein is CASSGYRDNDRVAEAFF. The CDR3 coding sequence is TGTGCCAGTAGTGGCTACCGGGACAACGATAGGGTGGCTGAAGCTTTCTTT.

The chain combines TRBV9 with TRBJ1-6; TRBD1 aligns across 7 bases. Per germline, CDR1 SGDLS and CDR2 YYNGEE. V was clipped by 4 bases and J by 5 bases; unmatched bases: 6. This CDR3 has 15 residues. The CDR3 nucleotides are TGTGCCAGCAGCTCAGAGGGGACAGATAATTCACCCCTCCACTTT. Translated: CASSSEGTDNSPLHF.

This clone appeared once. This chain connects TRBV5-1 to TRBJ1-1, with 8 bases lining up with TRBD1. CDR3 size: 14 residues. The germline CDR1 and CDR2 sequences are SGHRS and YFSETQ. Losses at the gene ends were 8 bases for V and 1 base for J; bases not matched to a gene: 7. As DNA, the CDR3 is TGCGCCAGTGCTACAGGGGGGGCGAACACTGAAGCTTTCTTT. As protein: CASATGGANTEAFF.